This entry describes one T cell receptor (beta chain). The antigen it binds to is not known. No qualities accompany the bases; no much larger clone lies one base away. These data are taken from a study of prognosis after radiotherapy for stage I lung cancer (dated by TCRdb to about 2021). Study-wide context: Between April 2018 and 2019, about 19 stage I NSCLC patients were enrolled in Nanjing, China. Oligometastatic NSCLC after surgical resection of the primary tumor was present in roughly five patients, while newly diagnosed primary stage I lung tumors were present in 11 to 15. Every patient was regarded as medically inoperable, because of comorbidities in more than 10 cases and refusal of surgery in seven or eight cases. Ages in the cohort of some 13 men and more than five women ranged from roughly 50 to 90 years, with a median of 74. More than ten patients had adenocarcinoma and several had squamous cell carcinoma as the tumor histology. Image-guided IMRT or VMAT was used to deliver SBRT in 3 to 5 fractions at a biologically effective dose of at least 100 Gy. No patient received concurrent therapy alongside SBRT. Four of the 19 patients developed distant metastases after SBRT, at a median of around seven months; the other 15 showed no significant progression. The study profiled peripheral blood TCR beta repertoires from stage I NSCLC patients before and after stereotactic body radiotherapy and related them to distant failure. For each of the approximately 20 patients, one blood sample was taken before SBRT and one after, so the study sequenced around 40 samples in total.

All patients had node-negative disease on CT and PET/CT, and none had a history of other malignancies or had previously received chemotherapy or radiotherapy. At each of two time points, roughly 6.5 milliliters of peripheral venous blood were collected in EDTA tubes. Ficoll-Paque Plus density-gradient centrifugation was used to isolate PBMCs. Immediately after collection, samples were stored at -80 degrees C until analysis. The TCR beta CDR3 region was amplified from genomic DNA by two rounds of multiplex PCR. The first PCR round used primers specific to each TRBV and TRBJ gene, with sequences filed in Chinese patent CN105087789A. Universal primers were used in the second round of PCR. The Roche High Pure PCR Template Preparation Kit was used to extract genomic DNA from frozen PBMCs. Libraries were sequenced paired-end with 151 bp reads on an Illumina HiSeq 3000. Concerning the study's data processing: CutAdapt was used to discard raw reads that did not contain the multiplex PCR primer sequences. Using PEAR, the high-quality paired reads were merged into contigs. By aligning each contig to reference sequences, MiXCR assigned the TRB V, D and J gene segments to that contig. To remove sequencing errors, CDR3 sequences were clustered according to base quality and sequence similarity. Shannon entropy normalized by the natural log of productive TCR sequence number was used as the measure of diversity. To get clonality, Shannon entropy was divided by the natural log of the number of unique clonotypes, and that result was subtracted from one. Progression-free survival cut-offs for repertoire metrics were chosen using the Youden index of ROC curves, with analyses run in R 3.5.3. TCRdb redid the processing of the public reads, applying fastp at Q25 and MiXCR, and retained in-frame beta chains. Rows with one shared CDR3 protein collapse into an entry with the most common genes and DNA. For this entry, the V and J calls and clone size follow TCRdb and not the study's own pipeline. For this sample the table gives some 25,000 distinct CDR3 sequences, of which 35% to 40% were detected only once. Less than 65% of the sample is taken by the ten largest.

The CDR3 spans 15 residues, from the cysteine through the phenylalanine. Only the CDR3 DNA stays, 45 bases, in frame from base 1. The CDR1 and CDR2 encoded by the germline V gene are MRHNA and SNTAGT. V was cut back by 3 bases and J by 1 base, leaving a gap of 10 bases between them. Overall study outcomes, separate from this receptor: After SBRT, the number of unique TCR clones decreased (median about 10,000 before versus 6,500 to 7,000 after; Wilcoxon paired P=0.011). TRBV and TRBJ usage frequencies reportedly varied with metastasis status, involving two V genes at baseline and several V and two J genes after SBRT. No determination of tumor specificity was made for expanded TCR clones. Post-SBRT Shannon entropy and its change from baseline were lower in patients who developed distant metastases; baseline Shannon entropy was not associated with metastases. All reported P values were unadjusted for multiple comparisons. The study was limited by its small cohort and short follow-up, and the findings require independent validation.

This TCR came from a donor over 45 with non-small cell lung cancer. In this chain, TRBV6-4 is recombined with TRBJ1-3; no D gene is confidently identified. The sequencing here drew on PBMCs, taken before or after stereotactic body radiation therapy (not recorded which). The DNA sequence is given as TGTGCCAGCAGTGATGGTTTGGGATCTGGAAACACCATATATTTT. It translates as CASSDGLGSGNTIYF.